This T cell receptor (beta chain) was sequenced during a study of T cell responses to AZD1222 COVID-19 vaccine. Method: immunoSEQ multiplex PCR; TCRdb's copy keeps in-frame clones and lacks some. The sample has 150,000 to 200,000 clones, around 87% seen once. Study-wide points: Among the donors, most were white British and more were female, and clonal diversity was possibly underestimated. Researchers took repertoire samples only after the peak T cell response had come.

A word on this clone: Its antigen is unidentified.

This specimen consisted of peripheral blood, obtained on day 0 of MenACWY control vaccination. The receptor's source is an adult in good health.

The CDR3 DNA sequence: TGTGCCAGCAGTTACGCCGGGACAGGGTATTCACCCCTCCACTTT. Translated, it gives CASSYAGTGYSPLHF. The rearrangement uses TRBV6-5 and TRBJ1-6; 9 bases are a match to TRBD1. J gave up 8 bases and V 2 bases, and 4 bases lay outside the gene matches. Per the germline V gene, CDR1 is MNHEY and CDR2 is SVGAGI. This CDR3 is 15 amino acids long.